The next 29 T cell receptor beta chains were all read from a single sample in a study of shared clonotypes between healthy human individuals. Libraries were prepared by immunoSEQ multiplex PCR; TCRdb keeps only in-frame clonotypes and omits some of them. The table includes 520,000 or so clones, around 79% detected once. Sequencing input: PBMCs. The origin of the receptors is a middle-aged woman in good health. Some clones in this sample may be carry-over from other donors' samples.

This rearrangement joins TRBV18 to TRBJ2-2; 8 positions match TRBD1. The V gene's germline CDR1 is KGHSH and CDR2 LQKENI. This CDR3 has 16 amino acids. The J segment lost 1 base and the V segment lost 4 bases, leaving 5 bases of the junction unmatched. The CDR3 bases are TGTGCCAGCTCACTCCGGACAGGGTTGAACACCGGGGAGCTGTTTTTT. Protein: CASSLRTGLNTGELFF.

This clone was seen just once. The chain has TRBV9 and TRBJ1-4; D uncertain. The CDR3 is 13 amino acids. Trimming shortened V by 0 bases and J by 5 bases, and 5 bases separated the two germline ends. The germline V gene has CDR1 SGDLS and CDR2 YYNGEE. The CDR3 here is CASSVGPNEKLFF. The DNA of the CDR3 is TGTGCCAGCAGCGTAGGTCCAAATGAAAAACTGTTTTTT.

The rearrangement joins TRBV5-1 to TRBJ2-7; maybe TRBD2 (5 bases). V lost 1 base, J lost 6 bases, and 17 bases lay in between. This CDR3 contains 15 residues. Germline V gene data show CDR1 as SGHRS and CDR2 as YFSETQ. The CDR3 is CASSLRVGDSGEQYF. The CDR3 nucleotides are TGCGCCAGCAGCTTGCGGGTGGGAGACTCGGGCGAGCAGTACTTC.

The rearrangement joins TRBV5-1 to TRBJ2-1, with D maybe TRBD2 (5 bases). The germline V gene encodes CDR1 SGHRS and CDR2 YFSETQ. The CDR3 extends over 12 amino acids. Trimming removed 1 base from V and 9 bases from J, with 8 bases in between. CDR3 DNA: TGCGCCAGCAGCTTGCGAGGGAGTGAGCAGTTCTTC. It yields the protein CASSLRGSEQFF. Based on the CDR3 plus reference TRBV5-1 and TRBJ2-1, the full variable domain is KAGVTQTPRYLIKTRGQQVTLSCSPISGHRSVSWYQQTPGQGLQFLFEYFSETQRNKGNFPGRFSGRQFSNSRSEMNVSTLELGDSALYLCASSLRGSEQFFGPGTRLTVL.

This chain joins TRBV7-9 and TRBJ2-2; D ambiguous. The V gene's germline CDR1 is SEHNR and CDR2 FQNEAQ (reference sequence). The germline V and J ends were trimmed by 4 bases and 4 bases, with 7 bases remaining between them. This CDR3 is built from 13 residues. CDR3 loop: CASSSSSTGELFF. The CDR3 region has the DNA TGTGCCAGCAGCTCTTCGAGCACCGGGGAGCTGTTTTTT. The full variable domain, completed using reference TRBV7-9 and TRBJ2-2, is DTGVSQNPRHKITKRGQNVTFRCDPISEHNRLYWYRQTLGQGPEFLTYFQNEAQLEKSRLLSDRFSAERPKGSFSTLEIQRTEQGDSAMYLCASSSSSTGELFFGEGSRLTVL.

The chain employs TRBV27 and TRBJ2-7, with 7 positions matching TRBD1. CDR1 and CDR2 (germline): MNHEY, SMNVEV (reference sequence). V lost 2 bases and J lost 2; bases outside the gene matches: 6. CDR3 length: 15 residues. The DNA for the CDR3 is TGTGCCAGCAGTTTAAGGGACAGAACCACCTACGAGCAGTACTTC. Its translation is CASSLRDRTTYEQYF.

The chain is built from TRBV5-4 and TRBJ2-3; 7 nucleotides line up with TRBD2. In germline, CDR1 is SGHNT, CDR2 YYREEE (reference sequence). This CDR3 has 16 residues. V dropped 0 bases and J dropped 2; count of bases not matched to a gene: 6. In nucleotides, the CDR3 is TGTGCCAGCAGCTTGGCCCTGAGCGGGGACACAGATACGCAGTATTTT. Translated: CASSLALSGDTDTQYF.

The chain recombines TRBV7-7 with TRBJ2-5, with 9 positions matching TRBD2. The CDR3 consists of 10 residues. Germline V CDR1 and CDR2: SSHAT, FNYEAQ (reference sequence). The CDR3 protein is CASGGETQYF. CDR3 in DNA: TGTGCTAGCGGGGGCGAGACCCAGTACTTC.

The V gene is TRBV28, the J gene TRBJ2-5; weak D call: TRBD2 (7 bases). The DNA end favors TRBJ2-7, so the J call may be wrong. This CDR3 region has 16 residues. CDR1 and CDR2 (germline): MDHEN, SYDVKM. CDR3 sequence: CASSSLRGPRAYEQYF. In DNA form, the CDR3 reads TGTGCCAGCAGTTCATTGCGGGGGCCCAGGGCCTACGAGCAGTACTTC.

The V and J genes are TRBV19 and TRBJ2-3; 10 bases are shared with TRBD2. J was trimmed by 1 base and V by 2 bases; bases with no gene match: 6. Germline V gene sequence: CDR1 LNHDA, CDR2 SQIVND (reference sequence). The CDR3 is 17 amino acids. The CDR3: CASSIRTSGTRTDTQYF. DNA for the CDR3: TGTGCCAGTAGTATAAGGACTAGCGGAACTCGCACAGATACGCAGTATTTT. Full variable domain (outside the CDR3, taken from reference TRBV19 and TRBJ2-3): DGGITQSPKYLFRKEGQNVTLSCEQNLNHDAMYWYRQDPGQGLRLIYYSQIVNDFQKGDIAEGYSVSREKKESFPLTVTSAQKNPTAFYLCASSIRTSGTRTDTQYFGPGTRLTVL.

CDR3 amino acids: CASSAGHETGEQYF. CDR3 sequence (DNA): TGCGCCAGCAGCGCCGGACACGAGACGGGGGAGCAGTACTTC. J is TRBJ2-7 and V is TRBV5-1; possibly TRBD1 or TRBD2 for D (5 bases each). The V end lost 4 bases, the J end lost 7 bases, and 18 bases lay between the germline ends. The CDR3 has 14 residues. Per germline, CDR1 SGHRS and CDR2 YFSETQ.

In DNA form, the CDR3 reads TGTGCCACCAGCAGAGGGGACAGGGGCCACTACACCTTC. Translating it yields CATSRGDRGHYTF. The rearrangement links TRBV15 to TRBJ1-2; 10 positions agree with TRBD1. CDR1 and CDR2 from the germline V gene are LNHNV and YYDKDF (reference sequence). The length of the CDR3 is 13 residues. With V trimmed by 1 base and J by 10 bases, 3 bases remained unmatched.

The J gene is TRBJ2-1, the V gene TRBV6-1; 7 bases fit TRBD1. Germline V gene lookup returns CDR1 MNHNS and CDR2 SASEGT. J gave up 2 bases and V 6 bases, and 7 bases lay outside the gene matches. This CDR3 region has 15 residues. The DNA of the CDR3 is TGTGCCAGCAGGGTGGGCCAGGGGGCCTACAATGAGCAGTTCTTC. As protein: CASRVGQGAYNEQFF.

J is TRBJ1-1 and V is TRBV27; a possible D gene is TRBD1 (6 bases). The V end was cut by 5 bases, the J end by 4 bases, with 23 bases between. In germline, CDR1 is MNHEY, CDR2 SMNVEV (reference sequence). The CDR3 runs to 17 residues. CDR3 nucleotide sequence: TGTGCCAGCAGTATAGGGACATCAGGTGCTGGGGCCACTGAAGCTTTCTTT. The encoded protein is CASSIGTSGAGATEAFF.

The chain joins TRBV14 to TRBJ2-3, with D perhaps being TRBD1 or TRBD2 (5 bases each). V lost 5 bases and J 10 bases, leaving 16 bases between the germline ends. CDR1 and CDR2 (germline): SGHDN, FVKESK. The CDR3 extends over 13 amino acids. DNA for the CDR3: TGTGCCAGCAGCTACCGGTGGGACCGGCCGCAGTATTTT. Its protein product is CASSYRWDRPQYF. The entire variable domain, with the rest obtained from reference TRBV14 and TRBJ2-3, is as follows: EAGVTQFPSHSVIEKGQTVTLRCDPISGHDNLYWYRRVMGKEIKFLLHFVKESKQDESGMPNNRFLAERTGGTYSTLKVQPAELEDSGVYFCASSYRWDRPQYFGPGTRLTVL.

The chain joins TRBV2 to TRBJ2-1; D gene ambiguous. Trimming removed 5 bases at V and 8 bases at J, with 13 bases between. The CDR3 has 13 amino acids. From germline, CDR1 is SNHLY and CDR2 FYNNEI. The CDR3 DNA follows: TGTGCCAGCAGTAAGTTGCGAAGCGATGAGCAGTTCTTC. As protein: CASSKLRSDEQFF.

The genes are TRBV4-1 and TRBJ2-7; D is possibly TRBD2 (6 bases). The CDR3 is 18 residues long. Germline V gene data show CDR1 as MGHRA and CDR2 as YSYEKL. Trimming shortened V by 4 bases and J by 2 bases, and 24 bases separated the two germline ends. CDR3 region: CASSPNSFGGIAPYEQYF. The CDR3, as DNA: TGCGCCAGCAGCCCTAACTCTTTTGGCGGGATCGCCCCCTACGAGCAGTACTTC.

This sequence joins TRBV15 and TRBJ2-2; tentative D call: TRBD1 (5 bases). Trimming removed 7 bases from V and 7 bases from J, with 10 bases in between. This CDR3 comprises 12 residues. Germline CDR1 and CDR2: LNHNV and YYDKDF (reference sequence). The CDR3 nucleotides are TGTGCCACCACAGGGTTCGGCGGGGAGCTGTTTTTT. Its translation is CATTGFGGELFF.

This rearrangement joins TRBV7-2 to TRBJ2-3; 7 nucleotides agree with TRBD2. The germline V gene encodes CDR1 SGHTA and CDR2 FQGNSA. J was trimmed by 1 base and V by 5 bases; bases with no gene match: 0. CDR3 length: 13 amino acids. CDR3 bases: TGTGCCAGCAGCGCGGGGGGCACAGATACGCAGTATTTT. It codes for CASSAGGTDTQYF.

This chain connects TRBV2 to TRBJ1-5; D is possibly TRBD1 (5 bases). V was cut by 4 bases and J by 3 bases, with 13 bases left in between. CDR3 length: 15 residues. Germline V gives CDR1 SNHLY, CDR2 FYNNEI. CDR3 in DNA: TGTGCCAGCAGTGGGGACGGACCGAACAATCAGCCCCAGCATTTT. Its translation: CASSGDGPNNQPQHF. Variable domain in full (rest from reference TRBV2 and TRBJ1-5): EPEVTQTPSHQVTQMGQEVILRCVPISNHLYFYWYRQILGQKVEFLVSFYNNEISEKSEIFDDQFSVERPDGSNFTLKIRSTKLEDSAMYFCASSGDGPNNQPQHFGDGTRLSIL.

The chain employs TRBV9 and TRBJ2-2, with D possibly TRBD2 on 6 matching bases. Germline V gives CDR1 SGDLS, CDR2 YYNGEE. The CDR3 has 16 residues. Trimming cost V 3 bases and J 0 bases, with 12 bases left between them. CDR3 in DNA: TGTGCCAGCAGCGAGCGACTAGACCCGAACACCGGGGAGCTGTTTTTT. This codes for CASSERLDPNTGELFF. The entire variable domain, with the rest obtained from reference TRBV9 and TRBJ2-2, is as follows: DSGVTQTPKHLITATGQRVTLRCSPRSGDLSVYWYQQSLDQGLQFLIQYYNGEERAKGNILERFSAQQFPDLHSELNLSSLELGDSALYFCASSERLDPNTGELFFGEGSRLTVL.

The chain's CDR3 is CASSMFASGRSGDEQFF. The DNA of the CDR3 is TGTGCCAGTAGTATGTTCGCTAGCGGGAGGTCAGGGGATGAGCAGTTCTTC. This sequence joins TRBV19 and TRBJ2-1; 11 nucleotides line up with TRBD2. The junction had 12 bases not matched to a gene; V was cut back by 3 bases and J by 8 bases. This CDR3 spans 17 amino acids. Germline assignment: CDR1 LNHDA and CDR2 SQIVND (reference sequence).

This clone has a single count. This chain connects TRBV5-4 to TRBJ2-5; D not resolved. The germline V gene has CDR1 SGHNT and CDR2 YYREEE (reference sequence). The V gene lost 4 bases and the J gene lost 3 bases, with 10 bases spanning the gap. This CDR3 is 13 amino acids long. The CDR3 loop reads CASSRWTEETQYF. CDR3 nucleotide sequence: TGTGCCAGCAGCCGATGGACCGAAGAGACCCAGTACTTC. Full variable domain (outside the CDR3, taken from reference TRBV5-4 and TRBJ2-5): ETGVTQSPTHLIKTRGQQVTLRCSSQSGHNTVSWYQQALGQGPQFIFQYYREEENGRGNFPPRFSGLQFPNYSSELNVNALELDDSALYLCASSRWTEETQYFGPGTRLLVL.

This rearrangement joins TRBV15 to TRBJ2-7, with D tentatively TRBD1 or TRBD2 (6 bases each). The CDR3 loop spans 16 amino acids. Between the trimmed V and J ends, which lost 1 base and 1 base, there was a span of 14 bases. Per the germline V gene, CDR1 is LNHNV and CDR2 is YYDKDF (reference sequence). The CDR3 DNA reads as TGTGCCACCAGCAGAGGGTCTCGGGGGCCTTCCTACGAGCAGTACTTC. Translation gives CATSRGSRGPSYEQYF.

This clone was counted once. In nucleotides, the CDR3 is TGTGCCAGCAGGCTCTACGTCCCAGCGGGACTTAGTGCAGATACGCAGTATTTT. Its protein product is CASRLYVPAGLSADTQYF. The rearrangement joins TRBV27 to TRBJ2-3; TRBD2 matches at 7 bases. CDR3 length: 18 amino acids. Germline V gene sequence: CDR1 MNHEY, CDR2 SMNVEV (reference sequence). After removal of 6 bases from V and 4 bases from J, the junction contained 19 bases not matched to a gene.

The chain joins TRBV6-5 to TRBJ2-7, with a possible D match to TRBD2 (5 bases). The V and J ends lost 0 bases and 0 bases respectively, with 9 bases between them. Germline values: CDR1 MNHEY, CDR2 SVGAGI. CDR3 length equals 15 residues. The CDR3 region is CASSYSRLASYEQYF. The CDR3 coding sequence is TGTGCCAGCAGTTACTCGAGGCTAGCCTCCTACGAGCAGTACTTC.

The chain carries TRBV27 and TRBJ1-1; 10 bases line up with TRBD1. With V trimmed by 1 base and J by 5 bases, 10 bases remained unmatched. The CDR3 extends over 17 amino acids. The germline V gene encodes CDR1 MNHEY and CDR2 SMNVEV (reference sequence). For the CDR3, the DNA is TGTGCCAGCAGTTTATTCAGCGTAGGACAGGGGGTGACTGAAGCTTTCTTT. The encoded protein is CASSLFSVGQGVTEAFF.

The genes are TRBV19 and TRBJ1-2; the D gene is possibly TRBD1 (5 bases). The V gene lost 3 bases and the J gene lost 1 base, with 15 bases spanning the gap. The germline V gene encodes CDR1 LNHDA and CDR2 SQIVND (reference sequence). CDR3 length: 16 residues. CDR3 DNA: TGTGCCAGTAGTATGAGCCGAGGGACGTATAACTATGGCTACACCTTC. As protein: CASSMSRGTYNYGYTF. The full variable domain, its missing parts supplied by reference TRBV19 and TRBJ1-2, is DGGITQSPKYLFRKEGQNVTLSCEQNLNHDAMYWYRQDPGQGLRLIYYSQIVNDFQKGDIAEGYSVSREKKESFPLTVTSAQKNPTAFYLCASSMSRGTYNYGYTFGSGTRLTVV.

Note on this clone: A much larger clonotype is one base distant, so this may be a read error. This chain joins TRBV7-3 and TRBJ2-3; no reliable D call. Germline V gives CDR1 SGHTA, CDR2 FQGTGA. The CDR3 covers 13 residues. Trimming took 2 bases from V and 1 from J, leaving 4 bases between them. The CDR3: CASSLGGTDTQYF. DNA of the CDR3: TGTGCCAGCAGCTTAGGGGGCACAGATACGCAGTATTTT.